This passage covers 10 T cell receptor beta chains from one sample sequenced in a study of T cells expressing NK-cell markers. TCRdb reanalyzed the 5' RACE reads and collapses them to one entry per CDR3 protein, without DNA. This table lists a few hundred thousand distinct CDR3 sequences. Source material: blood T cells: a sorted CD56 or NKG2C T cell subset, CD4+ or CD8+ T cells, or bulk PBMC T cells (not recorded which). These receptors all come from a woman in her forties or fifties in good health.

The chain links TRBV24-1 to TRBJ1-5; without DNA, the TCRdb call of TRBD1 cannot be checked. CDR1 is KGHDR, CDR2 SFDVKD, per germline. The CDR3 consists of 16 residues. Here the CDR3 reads CATSDSNGQGKQPQHF.

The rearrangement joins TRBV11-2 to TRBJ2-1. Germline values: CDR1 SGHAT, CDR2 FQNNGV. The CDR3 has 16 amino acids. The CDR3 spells CASSLLGHDSYNEQFF.

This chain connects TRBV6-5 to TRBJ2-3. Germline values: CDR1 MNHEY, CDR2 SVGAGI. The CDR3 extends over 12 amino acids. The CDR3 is CASKNEADTQYF.

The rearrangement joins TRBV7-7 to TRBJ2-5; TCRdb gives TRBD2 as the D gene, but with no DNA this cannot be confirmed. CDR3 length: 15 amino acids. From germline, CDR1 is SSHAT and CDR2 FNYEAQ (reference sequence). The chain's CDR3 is CASSQGLAGKETQYF.

CDR3: CSAPDRMGNQPQHF. The chain links TRBV20-1 to TRBJ1-5; without DNA, the TCRdb call of TRBD1 cannot be checked. The CDR3 sequence is 14 residues long. Germline V gene sequence: CDR1 DFQATT, CDR2 SNEGSKA (reference sequence).

The CDR3 is CASSLAASWGNQPQHF. V usage is TRBV7-8 and J usage is TRBJ1-5; TCRdb's D call of TRBD1 is untestable without DNA. CDR1 and CDR2 from the germline V gene are SGHVS and FQNEAQ. The CDR3 contains 16 residues. Full variable domain (remainder filled in from reference TRBV7-8 and TRBJ1-5): GAGVSQSPRYKVAKRGQDVALRCDPISGHVSLFWYQQALGQGPEFLTYFQNEAQLDKSGLPSDRFFAERPEGSVSTLKIQRTQQEDSAVYLCASSLAASWGNQPQHFGDGTRLSIL.

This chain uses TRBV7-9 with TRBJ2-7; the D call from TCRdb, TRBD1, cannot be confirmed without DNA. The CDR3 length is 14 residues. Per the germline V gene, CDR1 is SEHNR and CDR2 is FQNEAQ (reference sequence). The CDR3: CASMSRSGVYEQYF.

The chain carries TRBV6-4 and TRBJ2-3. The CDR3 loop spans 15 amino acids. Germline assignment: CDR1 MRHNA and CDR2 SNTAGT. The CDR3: CASSDSRDSTDTQYF.

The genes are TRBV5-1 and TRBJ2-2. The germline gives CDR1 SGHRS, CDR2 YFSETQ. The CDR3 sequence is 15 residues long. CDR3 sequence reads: CASSLLQTNTGELFF. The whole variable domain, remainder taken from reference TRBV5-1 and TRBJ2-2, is KAGVTQTPRYLIKTRGQQVTLSCSPISGHRSVSWYQQTPGQGLQFLFEYFSETQRNKGNFPGRFSGRQFSNSRSEMNVSTLELGDSALYLCASSLLQTNTGELFFGEGSRLTVL.

CDR3 sequence reads: CASSPGLAGPNEQFF. The chain recombines TRBV5-1 with TRBJ2-1; checking the TCRdb D call of TRBD2 is not possible without DNA. CDR3 length: 15 residues. Per the germline V gene, CDR1 is SGHRS and CDR2 is YFSETQ.